The T cell receptor beta chain described here comes from a study of radiotherapy plus CTLA-4 blockade in lung cancer. In the study overall: Patients showed objective responses in about 20% of cases, and disease control was achieved by under 40%.

The data were produced by immunoSEQ multiplex PCR, yet TCRdb's version contains in-frame clones alone and is incomplete. The repertoire has tens of thousands of clones, over 70% of them found once; the top ten carry over 20%. Concerning this clone itself: What it recognizes is unknown.

The study, taken as a whole, reports: The study found tumor-derived TCR clones expanded in blood after radiotherapy plus ipilimumab.

V lost 9 bases to trimming and J lost 2 bases; unmatched junction nucleotides: 8. The CDR3 sequence is 14 residues long. In germline, CDR1 is WSHSY, CDR2 SAAADI. This TCR derives from a human donor with non-small cell lung cancer whose response to radiotherapy plus ipilimumab could not be evaluated. Some clones in this sample may be carry-over from other donors' samples. J is TRBJ2-3 and V is TRBV10-2, with TRBD1 matching 7 bases. Source: peripheral blood, taken from a patient treated with radiotherapy plus ipilimumab. CDR3 residues: CARSSGQDTDTQYF. The CDR3 bases are TGCGCCAGGTCCTCCGGACAGGACACAGATACGCAGTATTTT.